The 23 T cell receptor beta chains in this list originate from one sample, sequenced in a study of T cells expressing NK-cell markers. TCRdb reanalyzed the 5' RACE reads and collapses them to one entry per CDR3 protein, without DNA. The sample table sets out fewer than 550,000 distinct CDR3 sequences. Specimen: blood T cells: a sorted CD56 or NKG2C T cell subset, CD4+ or CD8+ T cells, or bulk PBMC T cells (not recorded which). Receptors originate from a woman between 50 and 59 years old in good health.

The chain employs TRBV10-1 and TRBJ2-1; absent DNA, TCRdb's TRBD1 call cannot be checked. This CDR3 comprises 15 residues. Germline assignment: CDR1 WNHNN and CDR2 SYGVQD (reference sequence). The CDR3 sequence is CASSDDRVNYNEQFF.

This sequence joins TRBV19 and TRBJ2-1; TCRdb designates TRBD2, a call that cannot be tested without DNA. The germline gives CDR1 LNHDA, CDR2 SQIVND (reference sequence). This CDR3 is built from 13 residues. The CDR3 sequence: CASSIRLANEQFF.

J is TRBJ1-2 and V is TRBV19; TCRdb indicates TRBD1, and absent DNA this call remains unverified. The CDR3 is made up of 14 amino acids. Germline V gives CDR1 LNHDA, CDR2 SQIVND (reference sequence). This CDR3 is CASRRQVFDYGYTF. The variable domain in full, completed from reference TRBV19 and TRBJ1-2, reads DGGITQSPKYLFRKEGQNVTLSCEQNLNHDAMYWYRQDPGQGLRLIYYSQIVNDFQKGDIAEGYSVSREKKESFPLTVTSAQKNPTAFYLCASRRQVFDYGYTFGSGTRLTVV.

The rearrangement links TRBV12-3 or TRBV12-4 to TRBJ1-4; no DNA is available, so the TRBD1 call from TCRdb remains unchecked. The CDR3 totals 15 residues. The CDR3 reads CASSLDVGGAEKLFF.

The chain employs TRBV3-1 and TRBJ2-1; there is no DNA to check the TCRdb D call of TRBD2. Germline V gives CDR1 LGHDT, CDR2 YNNKEL (reference sequence). This CDR3 has 16 amino acids. The CDR3 protein is CASSQGWRGGYNEQFF.

The chain is built from TRBV10-3 and TRBJ2-2; TCRdb designates TRBD2, a call that cannot be tested without DNA. The CDR3 has 13 residues. Germline assignment: CDR1 ENHRY and CDR2 SYGVKD. CDR3 residues: CATTGGNTGELFF.

The rearrangement links TRBV6-5 to TRBJ2-3. Germline CDR1 and CDR2: MNHEY and SVGAGI. This CDR3 has 14 residues. The CDR3 is CASSYSSYTDTQYF.

The V call is TRBV6-6, the J call TRBJ2-1; absent DNA, TCRdb's TRBD1 call cannot be checked. This CDR3 contains 15 residues. Germline assignment: CDR1 MNHNY and CDR2 SVGAGI (reference sequence). CDR3 protein: CASVERDRGNNEQFF.

The chain combines TRBV30 with TRBJ2-1; TCRdb's assignment of TRBD2 cannot be checked, as there is no DNA. This CDR3 comprises 15 residues. CDR1 is GTSNPN, CDR2 SVGIG, per germline (reference sequence). The CDR3 sequence: CAWSKIAGGPAEQFF.

CDR3 region: CASSLAGTSTDTQYF. This sequence joins TRBV5-1 and TRBJ2-3. The germline CDR1 and CDR2 sequences are SGHRS and YFSETQ. This CDR3 is 15 amino acids long.

The rearrangement joins TRBV12-3 or TRBV12-4 to TRBJ2-3; TCRdb's assignment of TRBD1 cannot be checked, as there is no DNA. This CDR3 is built from 17 residues. CDR3 loop: CASSPGSGGRRGDTQYF.

V is TRBV12-3 or TRBV12-4 and J is TRBJ1-1; TCRdb's assignment of TRBD1 cannot be checked, as there is no DNA. The CDR3 totals 13 residues. CDR3 residues: CASSRRTAAEAFF.

This chain links TRBV3-1 with TRBJ2-5. CDR1 is LGHDT, CDR2 YNNKEL, per germline (reference sequence). The CDR3 sequence is 17 residues long. Here the CDR3 reads CASSQGAIGWKEETQYF.

The chain recombines TRBV20-1 with TRBJ2-7; TCRdb lists TRBD1, though no DNA is available to test this call. The CDR3 has 12 amino acids. The germline gives CDR1 DFQATT, CDR2 SNEGSKA (reference sequence). CDR3 protein: CSGQTGTYEQYF.

The V gene is TRBV11-2, the J gene TRBJ2-2; TCRdb outputs TRBD2, but without DNA this stays unchecked. Germline lookup yields CDR1 SGHAT and CDR2 FQNNGV. The CDR3 sequence is 16 residues long. The CDR3 region is CASRPGLAGVGGELFF.

This chain uses TRBV12-5 with TRBJ2-1; TCRdb indicates TRBD1, and absent DNA this call remains unverified. The germline V gene encodes CDR1 LGHNT and CDR2 FRNRAP. The CDR3 extends over 13 amino acids. The CDR3 sequence is CASVPPGSNEQFF.

The V and J genes are TRBV24-1 and TRBJ2-3. This CDR3 region has 15 residues. CDR1 KGHDR and CDR2 SFDVKD come from the germline V gene. CDR3 residues: CATSDVQLPQIKQYF.

The rearrangement links TRBV7-8 to TRBJ1-5. Germline V gene data show CDR1 as SGHVS and CDR2 as FQNEAQ. This CDR3 contains 18 residues. The CDR3 sequence is CASSSSTGRGGSNQPQHF.

The V call is TRBV7-2, the J call TRBJ1-2. This CDR3 contains 14 residues. The V gene's germline CDR1 is SGHTA and CDR2 FQGNSA. CDR3 loop: CASSRGGPNYGYTF.

This chain connects TRBV6-4 to TRBJ2-1; TCRdb names TRBD2, which stays unverified in the absence of DNA. The CDR3 is 15 residues long. Germline-derived CDR1 and CDR2 are MRHNA and SNTAGT. This CDR3 reads CASRKSGTSVNEQFF.

The chain has TRBV2 and TRBJ1-5; TCRdb gives TRBD1 as the D gene, but with no DNA this cannot be confirmed. The CDR3 runs 13 residues. Germline V lookup: CDR1 SNHLY, CDR2 FYNNEI. CDR3: CASTLMRNQPQHF. The full variable domain, rest sourced from reference TRBV2 and TRBJ1-5, is EPEVTQTPSHQVTQMGQEVILRCVPISNHLYFYWYRQILGQKVEFLVSFYNNEISEKSEIFDDQFSVERPDGSNFTLKIRSTKLEDSAMYFCASTLMRNQPQHFGDGTRLSIL.

This rearrangement joins TRBV20-1 to TRBJ2-7; no DNA is available, so the TRBD2 call from TCRdb remains unchecked. The CDR3 covers 14 residues. Looked up from germline, CDR1 is DFQATT and CDR2 is SNEGSKA (reference sequence). The chain's CDR3 is CSARAWGGRGEQYF.

The chain carries TRBV20-1 and TRBJ2-2; there is no DNA to check the TCRdb D call of TRBD1. This CDR3 spans 16 amino acids. Germline CDR1 and CDR2: DFQATT and SNEGSKA (reference sequence). The CDR3 region is CSARGDSNTNTGELFF.